The 21 T cell receptor beta chains listed next were all sequenced from one sample in a study of memory CD4+ T cells and cytomegalovirus serostatus. Some clones are missing from TCRdb's copy, which holds only in-frame ones; the method was immunoSEQ multiplex PCR. The repertoire has about 56,000 clones, 60% to 75% of them found once; the top ten carry about 2.6%. Single viable CD3+CD4+CD8-CD45RO+ cells were sorted as the memory CD4+ T cells. The sequencing sample was made of memory CD4+ T cells from blood. These receptors all stem from an adult in good health and CMV-seropositive.

V is TRBV6-4 and J is TRBJ1-1; D gene uncertain. The germline V gene encodes CDR1 MRHNA and CDR2 SNTAGT. V lost 7 bases to trimming and J lost 5 bases, with 14 bases between them. This CDR3 contains 13 residues. The CDR3: CASKFNEGTEAFF. CDR3 sequence (DNA): TGTGCCAGCAAGTTTAACGAAGGGACTGAAGCTTTCTTT.

This chain connects TRBV6-6 to TRBJ2-7; 11 bases match TRBD2. The CDR3 spans 16 residues. V trimming: 2 bases; J trimming: 5 bases; junction bases outside the gene matches: 8. Germline-derived CDR1 and CDR2 are MNHNY and SVGAGI (reference sequence). The CDR3 sequence is CASSYTFPSGRHEQYF. The CDR3 DNA sequence: TGTGCCAGCAGTTACACGTTCCCTAGCGGGAGGCACGAGCAGTACTTC.

The chain carries TRBV19 and TRBJ1-2; D uncertain. Germline lookup yields CDR1 LNHDA and CDR2 SQIVND (reference sequence). Trimming took 4 bases from V and 2 from J, leaving 14 bases between them. The CDR3 runs 15 residues. The CDR3 protein is CASSKAAGENYGYTF. In DNA, the CDR3 is TGTGCCAGTAGTAAGGCGGCAGGAGAGAACTATGGCTACACCTTC.

V gene TRBV7-3 combines with J gene TRBJ2-2, with D perhaps TRBD2 (5 bases). This CDR3 has 14 residues. Germline-derived CDR1 and CDR2 are SGHTA and FQGTGA. The germline V and J ends were trimmed by 4 bases and 3 bases, with 9 bases remaining between them. The chain's CDR3 is CASSSGLDTGELFF. The CDR3 DNA reads as TGTGCCAGCAGCTCCGGACTCGACACCGGGGAGCTGTTTTTT.

The V call is TRBV6-1, the J call TRBJ2-7; D gene uncertain. Per germline, CDR1 MNHNS and CDR2 SASEGT. CDR3 length: 12 residues. V was cut by 3 bases and J by 2 bases, with 5 bases left in between. The CDR3 spells CASSETTYEQYF. CDR3 DNA: TGTGCCAGCAGTGAGACGACCTACGAGCAGTACTTC.

The sample holds a few counts of this clone. This chain uses TRBV30 with TRBJ1-6; the D gene is possibly TRBD1 (6 bases). Germline V gene sequence: CDR1 GTSNPN, CDR2 SVGIG (reference sequence). V shed 2 bases and J shed 10 bases, with 15 bases lying between them. The CDR3 contains 14 residues. CDR3: CAWSQEAQGSPLHF. The CDR3, as DNA: TGTGCCTGGAGTCAAGAAGCCCAGGGGTCACCCCTCCACTTT.

The chain uses TRBV30 and TRBJ2-3; the D is unclear. Deletions cut 2 bases from V and 4 bases from J, with 16 bases between. CDR3 length: 15 residues. CDR1 and CDR2 from the germline V gene are GTSNPN and SVGIG (reference sequence). CDR3 nucleotides: TGTGCCTGGAGTCCCCGCACGCTGGGTCCAGATACGCAGTATTTT. Protein sequence: CAWSPRTLGPDTQYF.

CDR3 bases: TGTGCCTGGAGTGTAAGGAGGACAGTGATCCACGAGCAGTACTTC. Protein sequence: CAWSVRRTVIHEQYF. The chain is built from TRBV30 and TRBJ2-7; D may be TRBD1 (6 bases). Between the trimmed V and J ends, which lost 0 bases and 5 bases, there was a span of 17 bases. Germline-derived CDR1 and CDR2 are GTSNPN and SVGIG (reference sequence). This CDR3 comprises 15 residues.

This rearrangement joins TRBV5-4 to TRBJ1-2, with TRBD1 as a possible D gene (5 bases). V was pared by 6 bases and J by 4 bases, with 16 bases between. The CDR3 runs to 14 residues. The germline V gene encodes CDR1 SGHNT and CDR2 YYREEE (reference sequence). The CDR3 is CASTGAQELYGYTF. CDR3 DNA sequence: TGTGCCAGCACCGGGGCACAGGAACTCTATGGCTACACCTTC.

The chain couples TRBV28 to TRBJ1-2; possibly TRBD1 for D (6 bases). V gave up 6 bases and J gave up 4 bases, with 15 bases separating them. Per germline, CDR1 MDHEN and CDR2 SYDVKM. This CDR3 spans 14 amino acids. In DNA form, the CDR3 reads TGTGCCAGCAGCCTCAGGGGTCGGAGCTATGGCTACACCTTC. Translated: CASSLRGRSYGYTF.

This chain uses TRBV10-3 with TRBJ1-1; 9 nucleotides line up with TRBD1. Germline V gene lookup returns CDR1 ENHRY and CDR2 SYGVKD. The CDR3 length is 14 residues. The trim removed 5 bases at V and 1 base at J, leaving 2 bases unmatched. CDR3 protein: CAISMTGGNTEAFF. The CDR3 region has the DNA TGTGCCATCAGTATGACAGGGGGGAACACTGAAGCTTTCTTT.

The rearrangement joins TRBV2 to TRBJ2-7; the match to TRBD1 covers 9 bases. The germline V gene has CDR1 SNHLY and CDR2 FYNNEI. V lost 10 bases and J lost 6; bases outside the gene matches: 13. The CDR3 sequence is 14 residues long. Written as DNA, the CDR3 is TGTGCCAACGACCCCGGGACAGGGTTCTCCGAGCAGTACTTC. It encodes CANDPGTGFSEQYF.

The chain employs TRBV6-5 and TRBJ1-5; D perhaps matches TRBD1 (5 bases). V shed 8 bases and J shed 4 bases, with 12 bases lying between them. Germline loops: CDR1 MNHEY, CDR2 SVGAGI. This CDR3 has 13 amino acids. CDR3 amino acids: CASGGKPNQPQHF. The CDR3 bases are TGTGCCAGCGGGGGGAAGCCTAATCAGCCCCAGCATTTT.

V and J are TRBV27 and TRBJ2-7; no reliable D call. Trimming took 6 bases from V and 3 from J, leaving 6 bases between them. This CDR3 spans 11 amino acids. Germline lookup yields CDR1 MNHEY and CDR2 SMNVEV (reference sequence). The CDR3 loop is CASRNYYEQYF. As DNA, the CDR3 is TGTGCCAGCAGGAACTACTACGAGCAGTACTTC.

The V gene is TRBV5-1, the J gene TRBJ2-1, with D unclear. CDR1 and CDR2 from the germline V gene are SGHRS and YFSETQ. CDR3 length equals 13 residues. Deletions cut 2 bases from V and 11 bases from J, with 14 bases between. Here the CDR3 reads CASSFSGESKQFF. CDR3 coding DNA: TGCGCCAGCAGCTTTAGTGGAGAATCTAAGCAGTTCTTC.

The chain joins TRBV27 to TRBJ2-3; D is unclear. V was clipped by 5 bases and J by 0 bases, with 3 bases between them. Germline V gene data show CDR1 as MNHEY and CDR2 as SMNVEV (reference sequence). The CDR3 loop spans 12 amino acids. The CDR3 reads CASSQSTDTQYF. The CDR3 nucleotides are TGTGCCAGCAGTCAGAGCACAGATACGCAGTATTTT.

The chain couples TRBV5-6 to TRBJ2-7; possibly TRBD2 for D (6 bases). From germline, CDR1 is SGHDT and CDR2 YYEEEE. The length of the CDR3 is 14 residues. V dropped 4 bases and J dropped 8 bases, with 19 bases sitting between them. CDR3 region: CASSLGGGGEKQYF. The CDR3 DNA is TGTGCCAGCAGCCTGGGAGGTGGGGGAGAGAAGCAGTACTTC.

J is TRBJ1-2 and V is TRBV7-2; D is perhaps TRBD1 (6 bases). V was trimmed by 4 bases and J by 4 bases, leaving 19 bases between them. Germline CDR1 SGHTA, CDR2 FQGNSA. The CDR3 contains 16 residues. Here the CDR3 reads CASSSATPGQSYGYTF. The DNA of the CDR3 is TGTGCCAGCAGCTCAGCTACCCCAGGACAGTCCTATGGCTACACCTTC.

V gene TRBV7-2 combines with J gene TRBJ1-2, with D possibly being TRBD1 (6 bases). Germline V gene data show CDR1 as SGHTA and CDR2 as FQGNSA. CDR3 length equals 16 residues. Trimming took off 3 bases at V and 0 bases at J, with 14 bases between the two ends. The CDR3 DNA reads TGTGCCAGCAGCTTGGCAGGGGTTCCGGCTAACTATGGCTACACCTTC. Protein sequence: CASSLAGVPANYGYTF. The complete variable domain, with remaining parts taken from reference TRBV7-2 and TRBJ1-2, reads GAGVSQSPSNKVTEKGKDVELRCDPISGHTALYWYRQSLGQGLEFLIYFQGNSAPDKSGLPSDRFSAERTGGSVSTLTIQRTQQEDSAVYLCASSLAGVPANYGYTFGSGTRLTVV.

The chain recombines TRBV6-5 with TRBJ1-2; 8 bases are shared with TRBD1. V lost 6 bases and J lost 8; bases outside the gene matches: 14. CDR1 MNHEY and CDR2 SVGAGI come from the germline V gene. The CDR3 runs to 15 residues. As DNA, the CDR3 is TGTGCCAGCAGGCAGGCGGACAGGGATTCTAGGGGCTACACCTTC. Its protein product is CASRQADRDSRGYTF.

CDR3 sequence (DNA): TGTGCCAGCAGCTTGGATCGTACAGATACGCAGTATTTT. It is translated as CASSLDRTDTQYF. The genes are TRBV5-8 and TRBJ2-3; D not certain. Trimming removed 0 bases at V and 3 bases at J, with 5 bases between. The CDR3 is 13 amino acids. Germline V gene sequence: CDR1 SGHTS, CDR2 YDEGEE.